These T cell receptor beta chains were read from a single sample in a study of T cells in Graves' hyperthyroidism and ophthalmopathy. TCRdb reprocessed the multiplex PCR reads with MiXCR, giving one entry per CDR3 protein. The sample has approximately 410,000 distinct CDR3 sequences, roughly 14% seen once. The specimen was blood. These receptors all come from a man aged 18 to 30 with Graves' ophthalmopathy. CDR3s include the opening cysteine and the closing phenylalanine or tryptophan. Fields, in order: D gene, clone size, J gene, V gene, CDR3 DNA, CDR3 protein. A D gene is named only where the DNA matches it firmly. Only some rows state a clone size, as once, few, many or a class for expanded clones.

.	many	TRBJ2-3	TRBV12-3/TRBV12-4	TGTGCCAGCAGTTCTTGGCCAGAAGCGCAGTATTTT	CASSSWPEAQYF
TRBD2	.	TRBJ2-7	TRBV15	TGTGCCACCAGCCGGACTAGCGGGAGGGGCGAGCAGTACTTC	CATSRTSGRGEQYF
.	many	TRBJ1-1	TRBV4-1	TGCGCCAGCAGCCAGCAGTACAACACTGAAGCTTTCTTT	CASSQQYNTEAFF
.	many	TRBJ1-1	TRBV12-3/TRBV12-4	TGTGCCAGCAGCCACCCCCAGAACACTGAAGCTTTCTTT	CASSHPQNTEAFF
TRBD1	many	TRBJ1-3	TRBV18	TGTGCCAGCTCACCCCAGGGGGCGGACACCATATATTTT	CASSPQGADTIYF
.	.	TRBJ2-1	TRBV5-6	TGTGCCAGCAGCTTGGTGGCTAGCGAGGAGTTCTTC	CASSLVASEEFF
TRBD2	many	TRBJ2-3	TRBV20-1	TGCAGTGCACAAACCCAGCGGGAAGGCACAGATACGCAGTATTTT	CSAQTQREGTDTQYF
TRBD2	many	TRBJ2-3	TRBV3-1	TGTGCCAGCAGCCGAAAGTGGACTAGCGGGAGGTCAGATACGCAGTATTTT	CASSRKWTSGRSDTQYF
.	.	TRBJ1-6	TRBV12-3/TRBV12-4	TGTGCCAGCAGCCCAAAATACAGGGAGCAGAATTCACCCCTCCACTTT	CASSPKYREQNSPLHF
TRBD2	many	TRBJ2-7	TRBV12-3/TRBV12-4	TGTGCCAGCAGTAAGGAGCGGGGGGGCCGCTACGAGCAGTACTTC	CASSKERGGRYEQYF
TRBD1	.	TRBJ1-5	TRBV11-2	TGTGCCAGCAGCTCAGGGGGGACCAATCAGCCCCAGCATTTT	CASSSGGTNQPQHF
.	many	TRBJ2-2	TRBV5-1	TGCGCCAGCACGAGGAATGGGGACTCATACACCGGGGAGCTGTTTTTT	CASTRNGDSYTGELFF
.	.	TRBJ2-2	TRBV28	TGTGCCAGCAGTTTATACTCCGGGGAGCTGTTTTTT	CASSLYSGELFF
TRBD1	many	TRBJ2-3	TRBV24-1	TGTGCCACCAGTGATGAAGGACAGGGATGGGGCACAGATACGCAGTATTTT	CATSDEGQGWGTDTQYF
TRBD1	few	TRBJ1-2	TRBV7-9	TGTGCCAGCAGCTTAGTGGGGGGACAGCAGTATGGCTACACCTTC	CASSLVGGQQYGYTF
TRBD1	many	TRBJ2-1	TRBV11-3	TGTGCCAGCAGCGACCGGGACAGGGGTCATGAGCAGTTCTTC	CASSDRDRGHEQFF
.	many	TRBJ2-1	TRBV11-2	TGTGCCAGCAGCTTAGTCTTAGACAATGAGCAGTTCTTC	CASSLVLDNEQFF
.	few	TRBJ2-3	TRBV13	TGTGCCAGCAGCTTAGGGCTCAGGGCTCGGGAAACGCAGTATTTT	CASSLGLRARETQYF
.	many	TRBJ1-4	TRBV30	TGTGCCTGGAGTGGTCTCGTTTGGGAAAAACTGTTTTTT	CAWSGLVWEKLFF
TRBD1	many	TRBJ1-2	TRBV10-3	TGTGCCACCCGCGACAGGGAGGCGATCTATGGCTACACCTTC	CATRDREAIYGYTF